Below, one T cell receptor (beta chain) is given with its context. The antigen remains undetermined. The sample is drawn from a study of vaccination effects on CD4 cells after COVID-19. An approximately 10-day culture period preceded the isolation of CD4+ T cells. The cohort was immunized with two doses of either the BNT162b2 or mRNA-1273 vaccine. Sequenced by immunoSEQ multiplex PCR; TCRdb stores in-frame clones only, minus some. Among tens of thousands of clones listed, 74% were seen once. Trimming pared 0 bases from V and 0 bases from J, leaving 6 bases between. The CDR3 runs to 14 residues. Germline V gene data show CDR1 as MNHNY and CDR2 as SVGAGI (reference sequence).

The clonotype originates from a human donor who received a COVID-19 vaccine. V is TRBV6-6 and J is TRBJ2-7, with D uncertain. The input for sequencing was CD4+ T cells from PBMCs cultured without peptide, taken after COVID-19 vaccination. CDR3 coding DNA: TGTGCCAGCAGTTACTCGATCCCCTCCTACGAGCAGTACTTC. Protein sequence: CASSYSIPSYEQYF.